This TCR beta chain was sequenced for a study of blood T cells in healthy people across ages. Each donor had about 9.6 milliliters of peripheral blood drawn. V was cut by 7 bases and J by 0 bases, with 20 bases left in between. Germline V CDR1 and CDR2: SGHDN, FVKESK. The length of the CDR3 is 17 residues. Worth noting for this clonotype: Antigen specificity is unknown.

Study-level points and caveats: Naive T cell percentage showed a strong correlation with TCR beta diversity.

Alongside a J-beta primer mix, a sample-barcoded 5' primer served in a second PCR lasting roughly 6 to 11 cycles. TCRdb used MiXCR to reprocess the 5' RACE reads, holding one entry per CDR3 protein. The repertoire holds 1.6 million or so distinct CDR3 sequences, with 30% to 35% as singletons. The sequenced material came from blood. The receptor was isolated from a woman between 25 and 40 years old in good health. V gene TRBV14 combines with J gene TRBJ2-3, with D perhaps matching TRBD2 (6 bases). The CDR3: CASKSSSAEPSTDTQYF. In nucleotides, the CDR3 is TGTGCCAGCAAAAGCTCTAGCGCCGAACCAAGCACAGATACGCAGTATTTT.